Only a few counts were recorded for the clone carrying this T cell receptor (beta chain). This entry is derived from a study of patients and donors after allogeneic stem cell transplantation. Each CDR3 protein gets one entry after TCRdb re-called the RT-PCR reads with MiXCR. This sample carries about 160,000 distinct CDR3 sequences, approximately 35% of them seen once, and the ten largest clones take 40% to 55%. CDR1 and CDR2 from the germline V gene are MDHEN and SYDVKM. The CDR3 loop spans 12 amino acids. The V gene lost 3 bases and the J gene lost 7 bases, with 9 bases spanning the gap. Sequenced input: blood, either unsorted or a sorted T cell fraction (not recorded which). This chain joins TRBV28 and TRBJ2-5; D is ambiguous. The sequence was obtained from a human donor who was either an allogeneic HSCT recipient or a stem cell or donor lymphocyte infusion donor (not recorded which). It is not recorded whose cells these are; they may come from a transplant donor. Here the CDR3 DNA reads TGTGCCAGCAGTTTTCTAGGCGGGACCCAGTACTTC. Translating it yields CASSFLGGTQYF.